What follows describes a single T cell receptor beta chain. Germline-derived CDR1 and CDR2 are LGHNA and YSLEER. This CDR3 contains 17 residues. V shed 6 bases, J shed 6 bases, and the junction held 10 bases outside the gene matches. TCRdb re-called the 5' RACE reads with MiXCR, one entry per CDR3 protein. The sample records approximately 620,000 distinct CDR3 sequences, 8.5% to 9% being singletons. The source of the sample is a study of identical twins. These same records also appear under a second study, on yellow fever vaccine responses in identical twins.

Sample: PBMCs. The receptor was derived from a woman between 18 and 29 years old in good health. The chain joins TRBV4-3 to TRBJ2-1; 14 bases line up with TRBD2. CDR3 coding DNA: TGCGCCAGCAGTCCCCGGGTCGGACTAGCGGGAGGCAATGAGCAGTTCTTC. This sequence encodes CASSPRVGLAGGNEQFF.